Following are 22 T cell receptor beta chains from one sample sequenced in a study of T cell repertoires in cytomegalovirus infection. TCRdb re-analysed the reads in MiXCR, keeping a single row per CDR3 protein. The sample includes about half a million distinct CDR3 sequences, more than 30% seen only once; the top ten take roughly a sixth. Their specific antigens are unknown. The sample consisted of cultured PBMCs, taken from culture after CMV antigen stimulation. These receptors came from a human donor in good health (CMV status not recorded). Some clones in this sample may be carry-over from other donors' samples.

The V call is TRBV7-8, the J call TRBJ2-7, with 7 positions matching TRBD2. This CDR3 comprises 14 residues. V trimming: 3 bases; J trimming: 3 bases; junction bases outside the gene matches: 5. CDR1 SGHVS and CDR2 FQNEAQ come from the germline V gene. The CDR3 nucleotides read TGTGCCAGCAGCTTGGCTAGCGGAGACTACGAGCAGTACTTC. This encodes CASSLASGDYEQYF.

The V gene is TRBV7-9, the J gene TRBJ1-4; perhaps TRBD1 as D (6 bases). CDR3 size: 18 residues. Trimming took off 3 bases at V and 3 bases at J, with 20 bases between the two ends. CDR1 and CDR2 from the germline V gene are SEHNR and FQNEAQ (reference sequence). DNA for the CDR3: TGTGCCAGCAGCTTGCCCAGGGGTATAGGGTCACCTAATGAAAAACTGTTTTTT. This gives the protein CASSLPRGIGSPNEKLFF.

The V call is TRBV11-2, the J call TRBJ2-2; perhaps TRBD1 as D (5 bases). Germline CDR1 and CDR2: SGHAT and FQNNGV. This CDR3 is 15 amino acids long. Trimming took 8 bases from V and 1 from J, leaving 14 bases between them. CDR3: CASRMGQGNTGELFF. The CDR3 DNA sequence: TGTGCCAGCCGGATGGGGCAGGGGAACACCGGGGAGCTGTTTTTT.

The chain has TRBV12-3 or TRBV12-4 and TRBJ2-7, with 9 bases lining up with TRBD2. The CDR3 extends over 16 amino acids. V trimming: 6 bases; J trimming: 0 bases; junction bases outside the gene matches: 9. Written as DNA, the CDR3 is TGTGCCAGCAGCTCGGCTGAGACTAGCGGCTCCTACGAGCAGTACTTC. This gives the protein CASSSAETSGSYEQYF.

This chain links TRBV6-2 or TRBV6-3 with TRBJ2-1; the match to TRBD2 covers 7 bases. V shed 7 bases, J shed 1 base, and the junction held 4 bases outside the gene matches. The CDR3 loop spans 14 amino acids. Germline lookup yields CDR1 MNHEY and CDR2 SVGEGT. This CDR3 is CASNRLASYNEQFF. CDR3 coding DNA: TGTGCCAGCAATCGACTAGCATCCTACAATGAGCAGTTCTTC.

In its sample, this clonotype was seen many times. The chain has TRBV7-2 and TRBJ2-7; possibly TRBD2 for D (5 bases). The germline gives CDR1 SGHTA, CDR2 FQGNSA. The V end was cut by 3 bases, the J end by 2 bases, with 14 bases between. The CDR3 runs 15 residues. CDR3 sequence: CASSLHAGIAYEQYF. CDR3 DNA sequence: TGTGCCAGCAGCTTGCATGCGGGCATCGCCTACGAGCAGTACTTC.

This rearrangement joins TRBV4-1 to TRBJ1-1, with 9 positions matching TRBD1. CDR3 size: 17 residues. Germline V gives CDR1 MGHRA, CDR2 YSYEKL. J gave up 4 bases and V 3 bases, and 12 bases lay outside the gene matches. The CDR3 loop reads CASSHLLTGTGITEAFF. The DNA of the CDR3 is TGCGCCAGCAGCCATCTCCTTACCGGGACAGGGATCACTGAAGCTTTCTTT.

This rearrangement joins TRBV20-1 to TRBJ2-5; D possibly corresponds to TRBD1 (6 bases). The CDR3 has 14 amino acids. Germline CDR1 and CDR2: DFQATT and SNEGSKA (reference sequence). The V end lost 5 bases, the J end lost 1 base, and 14 bases lay between the germline ends. CDR3 in amino acids: CSAAPGQLQETQYF. DNA of the CDR3: TGCAGTGCTGCACCGGGACAACTCCAAGAGACCCAGTACTTC.

This clonotype has only a few counts. One end of the junction does not line up with germline, which may come from a read error. V gene TRBV4-1 combines with J gene TRBJ1-2; 7 nucleotides match TRBD1. The length of the CDR3 is 16 residues. The germline CDR1 and CDR2 sequences are MGHRA and YSYEKL. CDR3 amino acids: CASSQLTADREYGYTF. The CDR3 nucleotides read TGTGCCAGCAGCCAACTAACTGCAGACAGGGAGTATGGCTACACCTTC.

This clonotype was seen only a few times. The V and J genes are TRBV6-5 and TRBJ1-5, with D maybe TRBD1 (6 bases). This CDR3 contains 15 residues. CDR1 MNHEY and CDR2 SVGAGI come from the germline V gene. The germline V and J ends were trimmed by 10 bases and 2 bases, with 18 bases remaining between them. CDR3 DNA: TGTGCCACCCGAGGGGGGGGGAGAGGCAATCAGCCCCAGCATTTT. Its protein product is CATRGGGRGNQPQHF.

This clonotype occurred a few times. V usage is TRBV18 and J usage is TRBJ2-1; 11 positions agree with TRBD1. The CDR3 contains 18 residues. The V gene's germline CDR1 is KGHSH and CDR2 LQKENI. With V trimmed by 2 bases and J by 0 bases, 6 bases remained unmatched. The CDR3 sequence: CASSPSGQGANSYNEQFF. The CDR3 DNA reads as TGTGCCAGCTCACCATCAGGACAGGGGGCCAACTCCTACAATGAGCAGTTCTTC.

This clonotype was found many times. The chain uses TRBV7-2 and TRBJ1-2; 7 bases fit TRBD1. V was clipped by 3 bases and J by 3 bases; unmatched bases: 7. The CDR3 is made up of 15 amino acids. The germline V gene encodes CDR1 SGHTA and CDR2 FQGNSA. The DNA of the CDR3 is TGTGCCAGCAGCTTCCCGGGACAGCCAGACTATGGCTACACCTTC. Translation gives CASSFPGQPDYGYTF.

This chain connects TRBV5-4 to TRBJ2-5; possible D gene TRBD1, 6 bases. Trimming took off 6 bases at V and 5 bases at J, with 17 bases between the two ends. Germline V CDR1 and CDR2: SGHNT, YYREEE (reference sequence). This CDR3 spans 14 amino acids. CDR3 coding DNA: TGTGCCAGCAACTCAGGGGCCGGTTACGAGACCCAGTACTTC. Encoded protein: CASNSGAGYETQYF.

The chain uses TRBV7-2 and TRBJ2-5, with 7 bases aligning to TRBD1. The V segment lost 4 bases and the J segment 0 bases; nucleotides outside the gene matches: 5. CDR1 is SGHTA, CDR2 FQGNSA, per germline. The CDR3 spans 15 residues. The CDR3 is CASSSRQGHQETQYF. CDR3 nucleotides: TGTGCCAGCAGCTCCCGACAGGGTCACCAAGAGACCCAGTACTTC.

The table lists this clonotype with a few counts. For the CDR3, the DNA is TGTGCCAGCAGTTTATGGGGACAGAACTATGGCTACACCTTC. Translating it yields CASSLWGQNYGYTF. The V gene is TRBV12-3 or TRBV12-4, the J gene TRBJ1-2; 7 bases map to TRBD1. The CDR3 is 14 residues long. With 2 bases clipped from V and 2 bases from J, the junction kept 2 bases outside the gene matches.

The genes are TRBV7-4 and TRBJ2-3, with D possibly called TRBD1 or TRBD2 (5 bases each). Per germline, CDR1 SGHVT and CDR2 SQSDAQ. Trimming removed 4 bases from V and 1 base from J, with 18 bases in between. CDR3 size: 17 residues. This chain's CDR3 is CASSSPFPGPGTDTQYF. CDR3 DNA sequence: TGTGCCAGCAGCTCCCCCTTTCCGGGGCCGGGCACAGATACGCAGTATTTT.

The chain combines TRBV28 with TRBJ2-2; TRBD2 aligns across 7 bases. CDR3 size: 12 residues. The V and J ends lost 11 bases and 5 bases, in that order; junction bases with no gene match: 5. CDR1 is MDHEN, CDR2 SYDVKM, per germline. CDR3 sequence: CAVDGGTGELFF. DNA of the CDR3: TGTGCCGTGGACGGGGGGACCGGGGAGCTGTTTTTT.

The chain carries TRBV5-4 and TRBJ1-2, with a weak D call TRBD1 (5 bases). The V gene's germline CDR1 is SGHNT and CDR2 YYREEE (reference sequence). With 3 bases removed from V and 4 bases from J, the gap between germline ends came to 10 bases. The CDR3 covers 13 residues. CDR3 DNA: TGTGCCAGCAGCTCCGGGACGATCTATGGCTACACCTTC. Its translation: CASSSGTIYGYTF. Drawing the rest from reference TRBV5-4 and TRBJ1-2, the complete variable domain is ETGVTQSPTHLIKTRGQQVTLRCSSQSGHNTVSWYQQALGQGPQFIFQYYREEENGRGNFPPRFSGLQFPNYSSELNVNALELDDSALYLCASSSGTIYGYTFGSGTRLTVV.

The table lists this clonotype with a few counts. The chain recombines TRBV6-2 or TRBV6-3 with TRBJ1-5; the match to TRBD1 covers 7 bases. V gave up 6 bases and J gave up 0 bases; unmatched junction bases: 8. The length of the CDR3 is 16 residues. The V gene's germline CDR1 is MNHEY and CDR2 SVGEGT. The CDR3 DNA sequence: TGTGCCAGCAGGAGCGACAGGGCGTATAGCAATCAGCCCCAGCATTTT. Encoded protein: CASRSDRAYSNQPQHF.

The chain links TRBV30 to TRBJ2-5, with TRBD2 matching over 10 bases. After removal of 5 bases from V and 0 bases from J, the junction contained 9 bases not matched to a gene. The CDR3 length is 16 residues. CDR1 is GTSNPN and CDR2 is SVGIG in the germline V gene (reference sequence). Here the CDR3 reads CAWGGGSGRYQETQYF. CDR3 nucleotides: TGTGCCTGGGGGGGAGGTAGCGGGAGGTACCAAGAGACCCAGTACTTC. The entire variable domain, with the rest obtained from reference TRBV30 and TRBJ2-5, is as follows: SQTIHQWPATLVQPVGSPLSLECTVEGTSNPNLYWYRQAAGRGLQLLFYSVGIGQISSEVPQNLSASRPQDRQFILSSKKLLLSDSGFYLCAWGGGSGRYQETQYFGPGTRLLVL.

This chain links TRBV3-1 with TRBJ2-2; D gene uncertain. V dropped 4 bases and J dropped 12 bases, with 12 bases sitting between them. The CDR3 is 12 residues long. Germline values: CDR1 LGHDT, CDR2 YNNKEL (reference sequence). CDR3 sequence (DNA): TGTGCCAGCAGCCCGATTGGCCGGCAGCTGTTTTTT. This gives the protein CASSPIGRQLFF.

This clonotype was observed a handful of times. The V and J genes are TRBV6-6 and TRBJ2-7; no reliable D call. The CDR3 is 11 residues long. Trimming shortened V by 1 base and J by 4 bases, and 2 bases separated the two germline ends. CDR1 is MNHNY, CDR2 SVGAGI, per germline (reference sequence). In DNA, the CDR3 is TGTGCCAGCAGTTACTATTACGAGCAGTACGTC. This gives the protein CASSYYYEQYV.